The 24 T cell receptor beta chains reported below all come from one sample, sequenced in a study of response to subunit inactivated influenza vaccine. TCRdb called the RT-PCR reads again in MiXCR, with one record for every CDR3 protein. The repertoire includes approximately 230,000 distinct CDR3 sequences, more than 10% of them detected once, and 7.8% sits in the top ten. The sample consisted of non-naive T cells sorted from PBMCs, taken less than 15 days before vaccination. The origin of the receptors is a man in his fifties or sixties who received an inactivated influenza vaccine.

This sequence joins TRBV18 and TRBJ2-1; TRBD1 aligns across 9 bases. The length of the CDR3 is 15 residues. The germline V gene has CDR1 KGHSH and CDR2 LQKENI. The V segment lost 3 bases and the J segment 15 bases; nucleotides outside the gene matches: 15. CDR3 protein: CASSPPSRQGVVRFF. Written as DNA, the CDR3 is TGTGCCAGCTCACCTCCATCCCGACAGGGGGTGGTAAGGTTCTTC.

This clonotype came up a few times. This sequence joins TRBV7-9 and TRBJ2-5, with D possibly being TRBD2 (5 bases). The V end was cut by 2 bases, the J end by 5 bases, with 9 bases between. This CDR3 is 13 amino acids long. CDR1 and CDR2 (germline): SEHNR, FQNEAQ (reference sequence). The CDR3 DNA reads as TGTGCCAGCAGCTTAAACGGGATTGAGACCCAGTACTTC. This encodes CASSLNGIETQYF.

This clonotype was picked up a small number of times. The DNA for the CDR3 is TGCAGTGCTAACCCAGTGGGCTACCAAGAGACCCAGTACTTC. This sequence encodes CSANPVGYQETQYF. The chain uses TRBV20-1 and TRBJ2-5; no clear D. Deletions cut 4 bases from V and 0 bases from J, with 12 bases between. The CDR3 runs 14 residues. Germline V gene sequence: CDR1 DFQATT, CDR2 SNEGSKA (reference sequence).

This clonotype appeared many times. The V gene is TRBV12-3 or TRBV12-4, the J gene TRBJ2-1; the D gene is possibly TRBD2 (5 bases). With 6 bases removed from V and 6 bases from J, the gap between germline ends came to 15 bases. This CDR3 comprises 14 residues. The CDR3 DNA follows: TGTGCCAGCAGCAAAACCCGACTAATCAATGAGCAGTTCTTC. Protein: CASSKTRLINEQFF.

The V gene is TRBV27, the J gene TRBJ2-2; D perhaps matches TRBD1 (5 bases). Per the germline V gene, CDR1 is MNHEY and CDR2 is SMNVEV (reference sequence). Between the trimmed V and J ends, which lost 4 bases and 8 bases, there was a span of 14 bases. The CDR3 length is 14 residues. The CDR3 here is CASSSTVPGGELFF. The CDR3 nucleotides are TGTGCCAGCAGTTCGACGGTCCCAGGGGGGGAGCTGTTTTTT.

There are many counts of this clonotype. The chain employs TRBV20-1 and TRBJ1-4, with no clear D. The V and J ends lost 6 bases and 8 bases respectively, with 10 bases between them. Germline values: CDR1 DFQATT, CDR2 SNEGSKA (reference sequence). This CDR3 spans 11 amino acids. The CDR3 sequence: CSARFSEKLFF. In DNA, the CDR3 is TGCAGTGCCCGGTTCTCGGAAAAACTGTTTTTT.

A few counts support this clonotype. The V call is TRBV28, the J call TRBJ1-2, with D unresolved. Germline V CDR1 and CDR2: MDHEN, SYDVKM. V lost 7 bases, J lost 4 bases, and 13 bases lay in between. CDR3 length equals 13 residues. The CDR3 DNA follows: TGTGCCAGCAACATGGACGGATTCTATGGCTACACCTTC. Protein product: CASNMDGFYGYTF.

This clonotype was seen a handful of times. This chain joins TRBV20-1 and TRBJ2-1; 14 nucleotides line up with TRBD2. CDR1 and CDR2 from the germline V gene are DFQATT and SNEGSKA (reference sequence). CDR3 length: 15 amino acids. With 1 base clipped from V and 7 bases from J, the junction kept 3 bases outside the gene matches. In nucleotides, the CDR3 is TGCAGTGCTAGAGTAGGGACTAGCGGGAGAAATGAGCAGTTCTTC. Translating gives CSARVGTSGRNEQFF.

The rearrangement links TRBV12-3 or TRBV12-4 to TRBJ2-5, with D possibly matching TRBD2 (6 bases). The CDR3 totals 16 residues. With 5 bases removed from V and 5 bases from J, the gap between germline ends came to 21 bases. CDR3 in amino acids: CASSNTPGLAGETQYF. The CDR3 nucleotides read TGTGCCAGCAGTAACACCCCGGGACTCGCCGGGGAGACCCAGTACTTC.

For this clonotype: The junction shows a germline mismatch at one end, possibly a read error. This chain uses TRBV5-1 with TRBJ2-2; a weak D match, TRBD1 (6 bases). CDR1 is SGHRS, CDR2 YFSETQ, per germline. The CDR3 is made up of 15 amino acids. The CDR3 reads CVSSLVQTGTGELFF. CDR3 sequence (DNA): TGCGTCAGCAGCTTGGTCCAAACAGGGACCGGGGAGCTGTTTTTT.

This clonotype was seen ten or more times. The chain is built from TRBV20-1 and TRBJ2-3, with D possibly being TRBD1 (6 bases). The V end was cut by 6 bases, the J end by 2 bases, with 12 bases between. CDR1 and CDR2 from the germline V gene are DFQATT and SNEGSKA (reference sequence). The CDR3 is 13 amino acids. For the CDR3, the DNA is TGCAGTGCAAACACAGGGATCACAGATACGCAGTATTTT. Translated, it gives CSANTGITDTQYF.

The CDR3 spells CASSSSGLAVQETQYF. The CDR3 DNA sequence: TGTGCCAGCAGTTCGTCGGGACTAGCGGTACAAGAGACCCAGTACTTC. The chain carries TRBV12-3 or TRBV12-4 and TRBJ2-5; 11 bases agree with TRBD2. V was pared by 4 bases and J by 2 bases, with 6 bases of the junction left unmatched. This CDR3 contains 16 residues.

V gene TRBV12-3 or TRBV12-4 combines with J gene TRBJ2-1, with 11 bases matching TRBD2. The CDR3 contains 16 residues. J gave up 4 bases and V 5 bases, and 7 bases lay outside the gene matches. This CDR3 reads CASSHSLAGGYNEQFF. DNA of the CDR3: TGTGCCAGCAGTCACTCTCTAGCGGGGGGATACAATGAGCAGTTCTTC.

This clonotype was observed many times. V gene TRBV20-1 combines with J gene TRBJ1-1; D is unclear. Germline V lookup: CDR1 DFQATT, CDR2 SNEGSKA (reference sequence). The CDR3 runs 11 residues. The V and J ends lost 3 bases and 7 bases respectively, with 9 bases between them. In DNA, the CDR3 is TGCAGTGCTAGTTATATAAGTGAAGCTTTCTTT. The encoded protein is CSASYISEAFF.

This clonotype has only a few counts. The V and J genes are TRBV12-3 or TRBV12-4 and TRBJ2-2; TRBD1 aligns across 8 bases. With 6 bases clipped from V and 5 bases from J, the junction kept 11 bases outside the gene matches. The CDR3 loop spans 16 amino acids. CDR3 sequence reads: CASSRPTGEWTGELFF. The CDR3, as DNA: TGTGCCAGCAGCCGACCGACAGGGGAATGGACCGGGGAGCTGTTTTTT.

The chain has TRBV5-8 and TRBJ2-5; 12 positions agree with TRBD2. Trimming at V came to 0 bases and at J to 4 bases, leaving 4 bases not matched to a gene. CDR3 size: 16 residues. Germline CDR1 SGHTS, CDR2 YDEGEE. The CDR3 protein is CASSLGTSGIGETQYF. DNA for the CDR3: TGTGCCAGCAGCTTGGGGACTAGCGGGATAGGAGAGACCCAGTACTTC.

This clonotype was detected many times. The rearrangement uses TRBV28 and TRBJ2-7; D gene uncertain. Germline CDR1 MDHEN, CDR2 SYDVKM. The CDR3 totals 12 residues. The V and J ends lost 6 bases and 7 bases respectively, with 13 bases between them. The CDR3 here is CASSSERPEQYF. In DNA form, the CDR3 reads TGTGCCAGCAGCTCGGAACGGCCGGAGCAGTACTTC. The full variable domain, rest sourced from reference TRBV28 and TRBJ2-7, is DVKVTQSSRYLVKRTGEKVFLECVQDMDHENMFWYRQDPGLGLRLIYFSYDVKMKEKGDIPEGYSVSREKKERFSLILESASTNQTSMYLCASSSERPEQYFGPGTRLTVT.

The chain links TRBV6-4 to TRBJ1-2, with 8 positions matching TRBD1. CDR3 size: 13 residues. CDR1 and CDR2 from the germline V gene are MRHNA and SNTAGT. After removal of 6 bases from V and 7 bases from J, the junction contained 7 bases not matched to a gene. DNA of the CDR3: TGTGCCAGCAGGCAACCAGGGGGCTTTGGCTACACCTTC. Amino acid sequence: CASRQPGGFGYTF.

The sample holds a few counts of this clonotype. The gene calls are TRBV6-5 and TRBJ2-2; D is undetermined. Germline CDR1 reads MNHEY; CDR2 reads SVGAGI. Trimming removed 3 bases at V and 1 base at J, with 6 bases between. The CDR3 extends over 14 amino acids. DNA for the CDR3: TGTGCCAGCAGTTATTGGCGGAACACCGGGGAGCTGTTTTTT. It is translated as CASSYWRNTGELFF.

This chain uses TRBV3-1 with TRBJ1-6; possibly TRBD1 for D (5 bases). In germline, CDR1 is LGHDT, CDR2 YNNKEL (reference sequence). V shed 2 bases and J shed 15 bases, with 14 bases lying between them. CDR3 length equals 13 residues. CDR3 nucleotide sequence: TGTGCCAGCAGCCAATTCGGAGGGGAGCGCCTCCACTTT. Translating it yields CASSQFGGERLHF.

There are a few counts of this clonotype. Written as DNA, the CDR3 is TGTGCCAGCAGTAGGACATCTTCACCCCTCCACTTT. It specifies CASSRTSSPLHF. The J gene is TRBJ1-6, the V gene TRBV6-2 or TRBV6-3; weak D call: TRBD1 (5 bases). Trimming took off 5 bases at V and 9 bases at J, with 8 bases between the two ends. The CDR3 is 12 amino acids. Germline V gene data show CDR1 as MNHEY and CDR2 as SVGEGT.

The rearrangement links TRBV19 to TRBJ1-1; D ambiguous. Per the germline V gene, CDR1 is LNHDA and CDR2 is SQIVND (reference sequence). The CDR3 is 15 residues long. Trimming pared 7 bases from V and 3 bases from J, leaving 18 bases between. The CDR3 loop is CASKGSRNLDTEAFF. Written as DNA, the CDR3 is TGTGCCAGTAAAGGAAGCCGGAACCTTGACACTGAAGCTTTCTTT.

In this sample, this clonotype turned up many times. The genes are TRBV15 and TRBJ2-1, with 9 positions matching TRBD2. Germline CDR1 is LNHNV and CDR2 is YYDKDF (reference sequence). V dropped 1 base and J dropped 7; count of bases not matched to a gene: 8. The CDR3 is 16 amino acids. Here the CDR3 DNA reads TGTGCCACCAGCAGAGTCGCGGGAGGGCCCTTGAATGAGCAGTTCTTC. It codes for CATSRVAGGPLNEQFF.

This clonotype turned up a few times. J is TRBJ2-2 and V is TRBV5-1, with 13 bases that match TRBD2. The V and J ends lost 5 bases and 4 bases, in that order; junction bases with no gene match: 17. The CDR3 is 20 amino acids. Germline CDR1 SGHRS, CDR2 YFSETQ. The CDR3 loop reads CASSRHLRTSGGGSTGELFF. The DNA for the CDR3 is TGCGCCAGCAGTCGTCATCTCCGGACTAGCGGGGGCGGATCCACCGGGGAGCTGTTTTTT.